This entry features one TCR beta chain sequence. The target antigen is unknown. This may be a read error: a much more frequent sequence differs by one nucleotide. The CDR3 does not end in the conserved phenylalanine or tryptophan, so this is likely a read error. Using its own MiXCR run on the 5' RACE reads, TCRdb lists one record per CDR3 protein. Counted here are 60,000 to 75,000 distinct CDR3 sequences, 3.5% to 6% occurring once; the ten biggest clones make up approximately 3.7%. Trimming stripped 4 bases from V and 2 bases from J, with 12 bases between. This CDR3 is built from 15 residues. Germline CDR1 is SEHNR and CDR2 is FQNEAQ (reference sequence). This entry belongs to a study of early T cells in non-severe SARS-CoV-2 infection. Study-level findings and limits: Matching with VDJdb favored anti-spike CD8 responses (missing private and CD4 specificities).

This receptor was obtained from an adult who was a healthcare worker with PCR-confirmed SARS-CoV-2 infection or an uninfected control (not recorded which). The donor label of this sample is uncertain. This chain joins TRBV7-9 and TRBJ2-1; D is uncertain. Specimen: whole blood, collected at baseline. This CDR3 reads CASSSSVGAYNEQFS. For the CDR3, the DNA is TGTGCCAGCAGCTCCTCGGTCGGAGCCTACAATGAGCAGTTCTCC.